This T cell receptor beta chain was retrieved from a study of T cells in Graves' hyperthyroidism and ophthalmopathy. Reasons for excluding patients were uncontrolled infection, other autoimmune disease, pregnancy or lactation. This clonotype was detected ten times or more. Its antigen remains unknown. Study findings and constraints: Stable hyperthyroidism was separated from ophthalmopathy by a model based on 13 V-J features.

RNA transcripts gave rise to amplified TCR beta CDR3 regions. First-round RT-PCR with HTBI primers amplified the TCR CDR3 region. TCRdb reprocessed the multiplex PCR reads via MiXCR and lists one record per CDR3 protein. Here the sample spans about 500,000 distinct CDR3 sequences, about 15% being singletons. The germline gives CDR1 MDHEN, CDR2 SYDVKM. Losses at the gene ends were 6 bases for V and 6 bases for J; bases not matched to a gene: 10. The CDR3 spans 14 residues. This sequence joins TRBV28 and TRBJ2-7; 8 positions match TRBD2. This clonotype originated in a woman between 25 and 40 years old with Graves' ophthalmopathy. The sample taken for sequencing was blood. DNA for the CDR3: TGTGCCAGCAGGTCCACGGGAGGGCTCTTCGAGCAGTACTTC. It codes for CASRSTGGLFEQYF.